This T cell receptor beta chain comes out of a study of blood T cells in healthy people across ages. This clonotype has a count of ten or more. As yet, its antigen is unknown. The authors isolated at least 7 million PBMCs per sample. A sample-barcoded 5' primer and a J-beta primer mix were used in a second PCR of about 6 to 11 cycles. Each CDR3 protein gets one entry after TCRdb re-called the 5' RACE reads with MiXCR. The sample includes hundreds of thousands of distinct CDR3 sequences, just under 25% of them seen just once. Findings and caveats of the study: The long-lived group displayed more naive CD4+ cells, plus higher diversity, than the aged donors did.

Trimming took 2 bases from V and 3 from J; bases not matched to a gene: 3. The CDR3 consists of 14 residues. Germline assignment: CDR1 SGHTA and CDR2 FQGTGA. This sample was shared with a second study, whose subject was T cells of mothers and their children.

Sequenced material: blood. The gene calls are TRBV7-3 and TRBJ2-5, with 7 bases aligning to TRBD1. This TCR was sampled from a boy aged 5-17 years in good health. CDR3 DNA: TGTGCCAGCAGCTTATTGGGGACAGAAGAGACCCAGTACTTC. Amino acid sequence: CASSLLGTEETQYF.